One sample yielded the 20 T cell receptor beta chains listed below, sequenced in a study of T-cell reconstitution after alpha-beta-depleted transplantation in children. Molecular barcoding with unique molecular identifiers was used for the TCRbeta library. One entry per CDR3 protein results from TCRdb running MiXCR on the PCR reads. The repertoire includes roughly 200,000 distinct CDR3 sequences, approximately 6.3% of them detected once, and just over 5.5% sits in the top ten. The sample here was PBMCs, taken before TCRalphabeta/CD19-depleted stem cell transplant. These receptors were taken from a boy between 2 and 10 years old with acute lymphoblastic leukemia, due to receive a stem cell transplant.

This clonotype was recorded many times. The chain is built from TRBV28 and TRBJ2-7; the D gene is possibly TRBD1 (6 bases). The V gene's germline CDR1 is MDHEN and CDR2 SYDVKM. The germline V and J ends were trimmed by 7 bases and 6 bases, with 22 bases remaining between them. There are 15 residues in the CDR3. CDR3 coding DNA: TGTGCCAGCATTCCCAGCGGCGCACAGGGTCGCGAGCAGTACTTC. Its protein product is CASIPSGAQGREQYF.

Details on this clonotype: The CDR3 carries no conserved terminal phenylalanine or tryptophan, so it likely arises from a read error. The chain couples TRBV18 to TRBJ2-5; D is unresolved. The ends were cut back, 1 base at V and 2 bases at J, with 11 bases in the middle. Germline values: CDR1 KGHSH, CDR2 LQKENI. This CDR3 is 15 amino acids long. The CDR3: CASSPQTSVQETQYY. Written as DNA, the CDR3 is TGTGCCAGCTCACCACAAACGAGCGTACAAGAGACCCAGTACTAC.

This clonotype was observed a single time. The chain is built from TRBV12-3 or TRBV12-4 and TRBJ2-1; TRBD2 matches at 13 bases. The CDR3 totals 18 residues. V was clipped by 10 bases and J by 6 bases; unmatched bases: 18. The CDR3 nucleotides are TGTGCCATCTGCCGGATTCAAACGGGACTAGCGGGAAGCAATGAGCAGTTCTTC. Protein product: CAICRIQTGLAGSNEQFF.

J is TRBJ2-3 and V is TRBV5-5, with D unclear. CDR3 length equals 13 residues. Germline CDR1 SGHKS, CDR2 YYEKEE (reference sequence). Trimming removed 3 bases at V and 3 bases at J, with 8 bases between. CDR3 in DNA: TGTGCCAGCAGCTGGTCAGTTACAGATACGCAGTATTTT. Translated, it gives CASSWSVTDTQYF.

The sample holds many counts of this clonotype. V usage is TRBV28 and J usage is TRBJ1-6; possibly TRBD1 for D (5 bases). The germline V gene encodes CDR1 MDHEN and CDR2 SYDVKM. The CDR3 is 13 amino acids. V was clipped by 3 bases and J by 9 bases, with 9 bases between them. The CDR3 reads CASSFTGTSPLHF. The CDR3 DNA sequence: TGTGCCAGCAGTTTTACGGGGACTTCACCCCTCCACTTT.

This clonotype showed up many times. This rearrangement joins TRBV5-1 to TRBJ1-2; TRBD1 matches 8 bases. V lost 7 bases to trimming and J lost 6 bases; unmatched junction nucleotides: 2. CDR1 is SGHRS, CDR2 YFSETQ, per germline. The CDR3 is 11 residues long. CDR3 nucleotide sequence: TGCGCCAGCGTGGGACAGGATGGCTACACCTTC. Its protein product is CASVGQDGYTF.

This chain's CDR3 is CSATDPLGLAGGDEQYF. The CDR3 DNA sequence: TGCAGTGCTACCGACCCACTGGGACTAGCGGGAGGTGACGAGCAGTACTTC. The rearrangement uses TRBV20-1 and TRBJ2-7; 15 nucleotides align to TRBD2. CDR1 and CDR2 (germline): DFQATT, SNEGSKA (reference sequence). V was pared by 4 bases and J by 5 bases, with 12 bases of the junction left unmatched. CDR3 length: 17 amino acids.

In this sample, this clonotype turned up many times. This chain connects TRBV6-5 to TRBJ1-1; 7 positions match TRBD1. V shed 0 bases and J 8 bases; nucleotides not matched to a gene: 3. Germline CDR1 reads MNHEY; CDR2 reads SVGAGI. The CDR3 extends over 13 amino acids. The CDR3 region is CASSYSGGPEAFF. Written as DNA, the CDR3 is TGTGCCAGCAGTTACTCAGGGGGCCCCGAAGCTTTCTTT.

This clonotype has ten or more counts. The chain employs TRBV20-1 and TRBJ2-1; 11 bases fit TRBD2. The CDR3 is made up of 13 amino acids. Per the germline V gene, CDR1 is DFQATT and CDR2 is SNEGSKA (reference sequence). CDR3 DNA: TGCAGCGTAATAGCGGGAGGGCCCAATGAGCAGTTCTTC. It codes for CSVIAGGPNEQFF.

The J gene is TRBJ1-2, the V gene TRBV29-1; D not resolved. Germline CDR1 and CDR2: SQVTM and ANQGSEA. The ends were cut back, 4 bases at V and 5 bases at J, with 8 bases in the middle. This CDR3 has 11 amino acids. CDR3 in amino acids: CSVVRRYGYTF. In nucleotides, the CDR3 is TGCAGCGTTGTAAGAAGATATGGCTACACCTTC.

The sample holds many counts of this clonotype. J is TRBJ2-1 and V is TRBV5-1, with 7 nucleotides matching TRBD2. CDR3 size: 16 residues. The junction had 9 bases not matched to a gene; V was cut back by 4 bases and J by 2 bases. CDR1 and CDR2 from the germline V gene are SGHRS and YFSETQ. CDR3 bases: TGCGCCAGCAGCCCGGGACTACCAAGAGCCTACAATGAGCAGTTCTTC. Amino acids: CASSPGLPRAYNEQFF.

In its sample, this clonotype was seen a few times. CDR3 residues: CASSYGQNNQPQHF. As DNA, the CDR3 is TGTGCCAGCAGTTATGGGCAGAACAATCAGCCCCAGCATTTT. V and J are TRBV6-5 and TRBJ1-5; no firm D call. This CDR3 comprises 14 residues. With 3 bases removed from V and 3 bases from J, the gap between germline ends came to 9 bases. CDR1 and CDR2 from the germline V gene are MNHEY and SVGAGI.

The table lists this clonotype with a few counts. J is TRBJ1-1 and V is TRBV18; D not resolved. Germline V gene data show CDR1 as KGHSH and CDR2 as LQKENI. Between the trimmed V and J ends, which lost 2 bases and 1 base, there was a span of 5 bases. This CDR3 is built from 13 residues. Here the CDR3 DNA reads TGTGCCAGCTCACCAACGCAGAACACTGAAGCTTTCTTT. Protein: CASSPTQNTEAFF.

This clonotype was seen repeatedly, ten times or more. The CDR3 coding sequence is TGCGCCAGCAGCTTACAGAGTGAGGTGTACTTC. Encoded protein: CASSLQSEVYF. J is TRBJ2-7 and V is TRBV5-1; unclear D gene. The CDR3 loop spans 11 amino acids. Germline CDR1 SGHRS, CDR2 YFSETQ. Trimming removed 2 bases at V and 12 bases at J, with 12 bases between.

This clonotype was seen many times. This sequence joins TRBV10-3 and TRBJ2-5; TRBD2 agrees at 8 bases. The CDR3 runs to 13 residues. Germline V gene data show CDR1 as ENHRY and CDR2 as SYGVKD. V was clipped by 7 bases and J by 5 bases; unmatched bases: 6. The CDR3 loop is CAITGGPEETQYF. The DNA of the CDR3 is TGTGCCATCACGGGAGGGCCGGAGGAGACCCAGTACTTC.

This clonotype has ten or more counts. J is TRBJ1-2 and V is TRBV5-4; tentatively, D is TRBD1 (6 bases). Between the trimmed V and J ends, which lost 7 bases and 4 bases, there was a span of 17 bases. Germline V gene data show CDR1 as SGHNT and CDR2 as YYREEE (reference sequence). The CDR3 covers 14 residues. CDR3 region: CASSRVTGSYGYTF. As DNA, the CDR3 is TGTGCCAGCTCGCGTGTGACAGGCAGCTATGGCTACACCTTC.

This clonotype was seen many times. The rearrangement links TRBV28 to TRBJ2-7; D may correspond to TRBD1 or TRBD2 (5 bases each). The length of the CDR3 is 15 residues. The germline gives CDR1 MDHEN, CDR2 SYDVKM. V was cut by 6 bases and J by 3 bases, with 18 bases left in between. CDR3: CASRTGTRKNYEQYF. In DNA form, the CDR3 reads TGTGCCAGCAGAACCGGGACCAGGAAAAACTACGAGCAGTACTTC. Together with reference TRBV28 and TRBJ2-7, the CDR3 gives the full variable domain: DVKVTQSSRYLVKRTGEKVFLECVQDMDHENMFWYRQDPGLGLRLIYFSYDVKMKEKGDIPEGYSVSREKKERFSLILESASTNQTSMYLCASRTGTRKNYEQYFGPGTRLTVT.

This clonotype came up many times. The chain employs TRBV4-2 and TRBJ1-1; TRBD1 is a possible D gene (5 bases). The CDR3 contains 15 residues. Trimming removed 7 bases at V and 1 base at J, with 16 bases between. CDR1 is LGHNA and CDR2 is YNFKEQ in the germline V gene. CDR3 in DNA: TGTGCCAGCACGCGGGGGGAGGCACCGAACACTGAAGCTTTCTTT. Its protein is CASTRGEAPNTEAFF.

This clonotype was found many times. The chain is built from TRBV6-5 and TRBJ2-2; unclear D gene. The CDR3 has 13 amino acids. Germline values: CDR1 MNHEY, CDR2 SVGAGI. V lost 4 bases, J lost 4 bases, and 7 bases lay in between. The CDR3, as DNA: TGTGCCAGCAGTTCGGACGGCACCGGGGAGCTGTTTTTT. This translates into CASSSDGTGELFF.

There are many counts of this clonotype. This chain connects TRBV12-3 or TRBV12-4 to TRBJ2-2; TRBD2 agrees at 14 bases. V dropped 6 bases and J dropped 10; count of bases not matched to a gene: 10. The CDR3 runs 16 residues. The CDR3 is CASSQKTSGGAPELFF. The CDR3 DNA reads as TGTGCCAGCAGCCAAAAGACTAGCGGGGGGGCCCCGGAGCTGTTTTTT.